Listed here are 29 T cell receptor beta chains from one sample, sequenced in a study of blood T cell repertoires in COVID-19. Profiling relied on immunoSEQ multiplex PCR, and the TCRdb table lists in-frame clones only, not all of them. The repertoire holds more than 300,000 clones, with roughly nine tenths as singletons. The sequenced material came from PBMCs or T cells enriched from blood (not recorded which). Receptors originate from a woman in her twenties or thirties who had been exposed to COVID-19.

The sample holds one count of this clone. V is TRBV3-1 (or the pseudogene TRBV3-2) and J is TRBJ2-2, with 12 bases matching TRBD2. Germline CDR1 is LGHDT and CDR2 is YNNKEL (reference sequence). V trimming: 2 bases; J trimming: 5 bases; junction bases outside the gene matches: 9. This CDR3 contains 18 residues. The CDR3 DNA sequence: TGTGCCAGCAGCCAATGGCTAGCGGGGGGGTCTGGGACCGGGGAGCTGTTTTTT. This translates into CASSQWLAGGSGTGELFF.

The rearrangement joins TRBV5-4 to TRBJ1-3; 8 nucleotides align to TRBD1. J lost 2 bases, V lost 3 bases, and 4 bases had no gene match. This CDR3 is 15 amino acids long. CDR1 SGHNT and CDR2 YYREEE come from the germline V gene (reference sequence). As DNA, the CDR3 is TGTGCCAGCAGCTCTCCAGGGGGCACTGGAAACACCATATATTTT. It encodes CASSSPGGTGNTIYF. The whole variable domain, remainder taken from reference TRBV5-4 and TRBJ1-3, is ETGVTQSPTHLIKTRGQQVTLRCSSQSGHNTVSWYQQALGQGPQFIFQYYREEENGRGNFPPRFSGLQFPNYSSELNVNALELDDSALYLCASSSPGGTGNTIYFGEGSWLTVV.

The sample holds one count of this clone. V gene TRBV6-5 combines with J gene TRBJ1-3; no firm D call. Germline V gene lookup returns CDR1 MNHEY and CDR2 SVGAGI. The V gene lost 0 bases and the J gene lost 0 bases, with 3 bases spanning the gap. The CDR3 contains 14 residues. CDR3 in DNA: TGTGCCAGCAGTTACTCACTCTCTGGAAACACCATATATTTT. Translated, it gives CASSYSLSGNTIYF.

The J gene is TRBJ2-2, the V gene TRBV11-2; TRBD1 is a possible D gene (5 bases). Looked up from germline, CDR1 is SGHAT and CDR2 is FQNNGV. The length of the CDR3 is 14 residues. V lost 5 bases to trimming and J lost 0 bases, with 7 bases between them. CDR3 DNA sequence: TGTGCCAGCAGCCTGACAGCGAACACCGGGGAGCTGTTTTTT. Translated, it gives CASSLTANTGELFF. Full variable domain (outside the CDR3, taken from reference TRBV11-2 and TRBJ2-2): EAGVAQSPRYKIIEKRQSVAFWCNPISGHATLYWYQQILGQGPKLLIQFQNNGVVDDSQLPKDRFSAERLKGVDSTLKIQPAKLEDSAVYLCASSLTANTGELFFGEGSRLTVL.

This clone was seen only once. V and J are TRBV5-4 and TRBJ2-7; 9 bases line up with TRBD1. CDR3 size: 14 residues. Germline assignment: CDR1 SGHNT and CDR2 YYREEE (reference sequence). V dropped 4 bases and J dropped 2; count of bases not matched to a gene: 4. For the CDR3, the DNA is TGTGCCAGCAGCGCCGGACAGGGGCCCTACGAGCAGTACTTC. It translates to CASSAGQGPYEQYF.

The gene calls are TRBV4-1 and TRBJ2-4; TRBD1 matches 9 bases. The germline V gene has CDR1 MGHRA and CDR2 YSYEKL. V shed 2 bases and J 11 bases; nucleotides not matched to a gene: 7. The CDR3 has 14 residues. CDR3: CASSQPLTGGVQYF. As DNA, the CDR3 is TGCGCCAGCAGCCAACCCCTAACAGGGGGCGTTCAGTACTTC.

The rearrangement links TRBV6-5 to TRBJ1-1; 9 bases fit TRBD1. Per the germline V gene, CDR1 is MNHEY and CDR2 is SVGAGI. V trimming: 5 bases; J trimming: 2 bases; junction bases outside the gene matches: 6. The length of the CDR3 is 15 residues. DNA of the CDR3: TGTGCCAGCAGTCCCGGGACAGGGACCAACACTGAAGCTTTCTTT. It encodes CASSPGTGTNTEAFF.

The rearrangement joins TRBV4-3 to TRBJ1-1, with 8 bases lining up with TRBD1. The CDR3 totals 18 residues. Per germline, CDR1 LGHNA and CDR2 YSLEER. The trim removed 0 bases at V and 5 bases at J, leaving 14 bases unmatched. The CDR3 here is CASSQDGQRRRGRTEAFF. The DNA for the CDR3 is TGCGCCAGCAGCCAAGATGGTCAAAGGCGCAGGGGGCGAACTGAAGCTTTCTTT.

This chain joins TRBV11-2 and TRBJ2-3, with TRBD2 matching 12 bases. This CDR3 comprises 15 residues. Trimming took 5 bases from V and 5 from J; bases not matched to a gene: 5. Germline-derived CDR1 and CDR2 are SGHAT and FQNNGV. CDR3 loop: CASSPRTSGEDTQYF. Here the CDR3 DNA reads TGTGCCAGCAGCCCCCGGACTAGCGGGGAAGATACGCAGTATTTT.

V gene TRBV11-2 combines with J gene TRBJ2-2, with 8 bases identical to TRBD1. CDR1 is SGHAT and CDR2 is FQNNGV in the germline V gene. This CDR3 contains 16 residues. Losses at the gene ends were 4 bases for V and 5 bases for J; bases not matched to a gene: 9. CDR3 DNA sequence: TGTGCCAGCAGCTCCCTAAGGACAGGGAGGACCGGGGAGCTGTTTTTT. It translates to CASSSLRTGRTGELFF.

The V gene is TRBV5-1, the J gene TRBJ2-6, with D possibly TRBD2 on 5 matching bases. The V and J ends lost 1 base and 0 bases respectively, with 14 bases between them. The V gene's germline CDR1 is SGHRS and CDR2 YFSETQ. This CDR3 region has 18 residues. In nucleotides, the CDR3 is TGCGCCAGCAGCTTGAAAGGTGGGAGTAACTCTGGGGCCAACGTCCTGACTTTC. Its translation is CASSLKGGSNSGANVLTF.

The chain couples TRBV19 to TRBJ2-1; a weak D match, TRBD2 (5 bases). V shed 2 bases and J shed 0 bases, with 8 bases lying between them. The V gene's germline CDR1 is LNHDA and CDR2 SQIVND (reference sequence). The CDR3 extends over 15 amino acids. CDR3 coding DNA: TGTGCCAGTAGTATAACTGGGAGCTCCTACAATGAGCAGTTCTTC. Its translation is CASSITGSSYNEQFF. Combining the CDR3 with reference TRBV19 and TRBJ2-1 gives the whole variable domain DGGITQSPKYLFRKEGQNVTLSCEQNLNHDAMYWYRQDPGQGLRLIYYSQIVNDFQKGDIAEGYSVSREKKESFPLTVTSAQKNPTAFYLCASSITGSSYNEQFFGPGTRLTVL.

The V call is TRBV4-3, the J call TRBJ1-6; D might be TRBD1 (6 bases). This CDR3 is 14 amino acids long. V lost 3 bases and J lost 8, with 11 bases in between. From germline, CDR1 is LGHNA and CDR2 YSLEER. CDR3 DNA: TGCGCCAGCAGCCATCCGGACAGATATTCACCCCTCCACTTT. Translation: CASSHPDRYSPLHF.

The genes are TRBV19 and TRBJ1-6; the D gene is possibly TRBD1 (5 bases). The germline V and J ends were trimmed by 6 bases and 11 bases, with 17 bases remaining between them. Per germline, CDR1 LNHDA and CDR2 SQIVND (reference sequence). This CDR3 contains 14 residues. The CDR3 DNA follows: TGTGCCAGTAGCCAGAGGGCAGGGAGGACACCCCTCCACTTT. Translated: CASSQRAGRTPLHF.

The chain is built from TRBV10-3 and TRBJ2-7; D is uncertain. V lost 3 bases, J lost 1 base, and 16 bases lay in between. Germline V lookup: CDR1 ENHRY, CDR2 SYGVKD. The CDR3 is 16 amino acids. In DNA, the CDR3 is TGTGCCATCAGTGACTCCTCTTCCGACAAATCCTACGAGCAGTACTTC. As protein: CAISDSSSDKSYEQYF.

This chain joins TRBV2 and TRBJ1-2; a weak D match, TRBD1 (6 bases). There are 13 residues in the CDR3. The ends were cut back, 6 bases at V and 2 bases at J, with 10 bases in the middle. CDR1 and CDR2 (germline): SNHLY, FYNNEI. The CDR3 region is CASSGQRNYGYTF. The CDR3 DNA follows: TGTGCCAGCAGCGGACAGAGAAACTATGGCTACACCTTC.

V usage is TRBV11-2 and J usage is TRBJ2-7, with TRBD1 identical over 7 bases. The germline CDR1 and CDR2 sequences are SGHAT and FQNNGV. Unmatched junction bases numbered 5, after V lost 3 bases and J lost 3 bases. The CDR3 runs 14 residues. CDR3 sequence: CASSFGTEDYEQYF. The CDR3 DNA reads as TGTGCCAGCAGCTTTGGGACAGAAGACTACGAGCAGTACTTC.

This chain uses TRBV7-2 with TRBJ2-3, with TRBD2 matching 8 bases. V lost 2 bases and J lost 1; bases outside the gene matches: 2. CDR1 is SGHTA and CDR2 is FQGNSA in the germline V gene. The CDR3 spans 15 residues. The DNA for the CDR3 is TGTGCCAGCAGCTTACTGCGGGGGGGCACAGATACGCAGTATTTT. This gives the protein CASSLLRGGTDTQYF.

This sequence joins TRBV5-1 and TRBJ2-1; 8 bases fit TRBD2. This CDR3 region has 15 residues. Germline V gene sequence: CDR1 SGHRS, CDR2 YFSETQ. V gave up 4 bases and J gave up 0 bases; unmatched junction bases: 3. The CDR3: CASSHGGASYNEQFF. The CDR3 region has the DNA TGCGCCAGCAGCCACGGGGGGGCCTCCTACAATGAGCAGTTCTTC.

This clone was recorded a few times. CDR3 bases: TGTGCCAGCAGCTCGACAGGGGGCTATGGCTACACCTTC. Translation: CASSSTGGYGYTF. The V gene is TRBV7-8, the J gene TRBJ1-2; 9 bases are a match to TRBD1. The length of the CDR3 is 13 residues. V was clipped by 4 bases and J by 4 bases; unmatched bases: 1. CDR1 is SGHVS and CDR2 is FQNEAQ in the germline V gene. Full variable domain (missing parts from reference TRBV7-8 and TRBJ1-2): GAGVSQSPRYKVAKRGQDVALRCDPISGHVSLFWYQQALGQGPEFLTYFQNEAQLDKSGLPSDRFFAERPEGSVSTLKIQRTQQEDSAVYLCASSSTGGYGYTFGSGTRLTVV.

This clone showed up just once. The rearrangement uses TRBV4-3 and TRBJ2-5; D possibly corresponds to TRBD2 (5 bases). V was cut by 4 bases and J by 5 bases, with 14 bases left in between. The CDR3 extends over 14 amino acids. Germline V lookup: CDR1 LGHNA, CDR2 YSLEER. CDR3 nucleotide sequence: TGCGCCAGCAGCCTGACGGGGTTTGGGGAGACCCAGTACTTC. It is translated as CASSLTGFGETQYF.

The chain employs TRBV9 and TRBJ1-1, with TRBD1 matching 9 bases. V shed 4 bases, J shed 6 bases, and the junction held 10 bases outside the gene matches. The germline V gene has CDR1 SGDLS and CDR2 YYNGEE. There are 15 residues in the CDR3. The DNA for the CDR3 is TGTGCCAGCAGCCAACAGGGGGCGCTTGATGCTGAAGCTTTCTTT. Its protein product is CASSQQGALDAEAFF.

This clone is labeled medium-sized (0.01 to 0.1%). J is TRBJ2-7 and V is TRBV9; TRBD2 agrees at 8 bases. Germline CDR1 SGDLS, CDR2 YYNGEE. The CDR3 spans 15 residues. The V gene end was trimmed by 0 bases and the J gene end by 1 base; junction bases not matched to a gene: 3. This CDR3 is CASSVVAGGSYEQYF. For the CDR3, the DNA is TGTGCCAGCAGCGTAGTGGCGGGGGGTTCCTACGAGCAGTACTTC.

Comments on this clone: Other DNA sequences in this specimen translate into the identical CDR3. The chain links TRBV5-1 to TRBJ1-5; TRBD1 might be the D (5 bases). This CDR3 spans 15 amino acids. Germline V gene data show CDR1 as SGHRS and CDR2 as YFSETQ. V was shortened by 0 bases and J by 3 bases, with 10 bases between the two germline ends. CDR3 loop: CASSLAGGSNQPQHF. CDR3 bases: TGCGCCAGCAGCTTGGCCGGGGGGTCCAATCAGCCCCAGCATTTT. Filled out from reference TRBV5-1 and TRBJ1-5, the complete variable domain reads KAGVTQTPRYLIKTRGQQVTLSCSPISGHRSVSWYQQTPGQGLQFLFEYFSETQRNKGNFPGRFSGRQFSNSRSEMNVSTLELGDSALYLCASSLAGGSNQPQHFGDGTRLSIL.

V gene TRBV9 combines with J gene TRBJ2-3; 8 bases line up with TRBD2. Germline lookup yields CDR1 SGDLS and CDR2 YYNGEE. V trimming: 6 bases; J trimming: 6 bases; junction bases outside the gene matches: 6. The CDR3 contains 13 residues. DNA of the CDR3: TGTGCCAGCACCGGGGGGGCGTCCGATACGCAGTATTTT. It translates to CASTGGASDTQYF.

The chain recombines TRBV5-4 with TRBJ2-3; D ambiguous. The CDR3 runs 14 residues. V lost 0 bases, J lost 4 bases, and 9 bases lay in between. CDR1 is SGHNT and CDR2 is YYREEE in the germline V gene (reference sequence). CDR3: CASSLVGSPDTQYF. The CDR3 coding sequence is TGTGCCAGCAGCTTGGTGGGCAGCCCAGATACGCAGTATTTT.

V gene TRBV25-1 combines with J gene TRBJ2-7; maybe TRBD2 (5 bases). The CDR3 has 14 residues. Germline CDR1 reads MGHDK; CDR2 reads SYGVNS. V was trimmed by 7 bases and J by 9 bases, leaving 22 bases between them. The CDR3 region is CASTPLQEPGRQYF. The CDR3 DNA follows: TGTGCCAGCACCCCCCTCCAGGAGCCGGGGAGGCAGTACTTC.

CDR3 amino acids: CASSLFDRVNTEAFF. CDR3 DNA: TGTGCCAGCAGCTTATTCGACAGGGTGAACACTGAAGCTTTCTTT. The chain recombines TRBV5-6 with TRBJ1-1; 7 positions agree with TRBD1. There are 15 residues in the CDR3. The V gene end was trimmed by 2 bases and the J gene end by 0 bases; junction bases not matched to a gene: 4. Germline assignment: CDR1 SGHDT and CDR2 YYEEEE.

The chain employs TRBV19 and TRBJ1-1; a possible D gene is TRBD1 (5 bases). V lost 3 bases and J lost 5, with 10 bases in between. The CDR3 loop spans 13 amino acids. CDR1 is LNHDA, CDR2 SQIVND, per germline (reference sequence). As DNA, the CDR3 is TGTGCCAGTAGTATCGGGGGGGAGACTGAAGCTTTCTTT. This gives the protein CASSIGGETEAFF.